This is a list of T cell receptor beta chains from one sample in a study of blood T cell repertoires in COVID-19. Produced via immunoSEQ multiplex PCR; TCRdb's table is partial and in-frame only. The sample yields around 190,000 clones, 70% to 90% seen once. Input material: peripheral blood. The receptors shown here come from a woman of 80 years or more with acute or convalescent COVID-19. Both conserved end residues are part of each CDR3. A D gene is named only where the DNA matches it firmly. Expanded clones get a size class; other rows say once, few or many, or leave the size out.

v_gene,j_gene,abundance,d_gene,CDR3nt,CDR3aa
TRBV11-2,TRBJ2-1,NA,TRBD2,TGTGCCAGCAGCTTAGTTTCTAGCGGGAGACGGAGGGACAATGAGCAGTTCTTC,CASSLVSSGRRRDNEQFF
TRBV28,TRBJ1-1,NA,NA,TGTGCCAGCAGTCCTGGGGGACTCAACACTGAAGCTTTCTTT,CASSPGGLNTEAFF
TRBV7-9,TRBJ2-1,NA,TRBD1,TGTGCCAGCAGCATCGGACAGGGCTACAATGAGCAGTTCTTC,CASSIGQGYNEQFF
TRBV20-1,TRBJ2-1,NA,NA,TGCAGTGCTAGTCCCGTTCGGCGGCAGTACAATGAGCAGTTCTTC,CSASPVRRQYNEQFF
TRBV6-5,TRBJ1-1,NA,NA,TGTGCCAGCAGTTACGTGGGGCTGGGGAACACTGAAGCTTTCTTT,CASSYVGLGNTEAFF
TRBV18,TRBJ2-7,NA,TRBD2,TGTGCCAGCTCACGCCGGGGGGACGAGCAGTACTTC,CASSRRGDEQYF
TRBV5-1,TRBJ2-1,NA,NA,TGCGCCAGCAACCACGAGCGAGGGTACAATGAGCAGTTCTTC,CASNHERGYNEQFF
TRBV6-1,TRBJ1-6,NA,NA,TGTGCCAGCAGTGAAGAGGAGGGTTCACCCCTCCACTTT,CASSEEEGSPLHF
TRBV21-1,TRBJ2-3,NA,NA,TGTGCCAGCAGCAAAGACCTAAACTTATGCACAGATACGCAGTATTTT,CASSKDLNLCTDTQYF
TRBV5-1,TRBJ2-1,once,NA,TGCGCCAGCAGCCTACCCCCGACTGGTCACAATGAGCAGTTCTTC,CASSLPPTGHNEQFF
TRBV27,TRBJ2-4,NA,NA,TGTGCCAGCACCCCCCATGGGGCAAACATTCAGTACTTC,CASTPHGANIQYF
TRBV10-1,TRBJ1-5,few,NA,TGCGCCAGCAGTGGACAGGACCGTCAGCCCCAGCATTTT,CASSGQDRQPQHF
TRBV25-1,TRBJ2-2,few,TRBD1,TGTGCCAGCAGCCCGGACAGGGGGGACACCGGGGAGCTGTTTTTT,CASSPDRGDTGELFF
TRBV6-2/TRBV6-3,TRBJ2-3,NA,TRBD1,TGTGCCAGCAGGTACCCGGGACAGGGGGCAACTGATACGCAGTATTTT,CASRYPGQGATDTQYF